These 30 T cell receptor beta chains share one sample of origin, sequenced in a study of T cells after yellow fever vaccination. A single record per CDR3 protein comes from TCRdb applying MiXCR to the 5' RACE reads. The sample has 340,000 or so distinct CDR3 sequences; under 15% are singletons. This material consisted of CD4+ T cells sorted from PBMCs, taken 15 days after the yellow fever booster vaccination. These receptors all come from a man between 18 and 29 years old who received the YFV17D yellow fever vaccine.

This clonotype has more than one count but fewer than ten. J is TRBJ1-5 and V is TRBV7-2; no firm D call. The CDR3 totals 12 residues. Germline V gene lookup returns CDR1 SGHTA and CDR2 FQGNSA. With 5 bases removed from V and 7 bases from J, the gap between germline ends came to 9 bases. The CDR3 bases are TGTGCCAGCAGCCCGACTGGGCAGCCCCAGCATTTT. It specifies CASSPTGQPQHF.

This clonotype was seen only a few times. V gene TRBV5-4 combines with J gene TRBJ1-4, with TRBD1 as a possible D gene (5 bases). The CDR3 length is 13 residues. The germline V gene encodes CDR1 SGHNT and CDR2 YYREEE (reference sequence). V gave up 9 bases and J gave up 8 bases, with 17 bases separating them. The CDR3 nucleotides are TGTGCCACCTCGGAGGGGACTGGAGAAAAACTGTTTTTT. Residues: CATSEGTGEKLFF.

The CDR3, as DNA: TGCGCCAGCAGCCAAGAGGACAGGGGATGGACCCAGTACTTC. This codes for CASSQEDRGWTQYF. The chain combines TRBV4-3 with TRBJ2-5; TRBD1 aligns across 9 bases. The CDR3 sequence is 14 residues long. With 0 bases clipped from V and 7 bases from J, the junction kept 3 bases outside the gene matches. The germline V gene encodes CDR1 LGHNA and CDR2 YSLEER.

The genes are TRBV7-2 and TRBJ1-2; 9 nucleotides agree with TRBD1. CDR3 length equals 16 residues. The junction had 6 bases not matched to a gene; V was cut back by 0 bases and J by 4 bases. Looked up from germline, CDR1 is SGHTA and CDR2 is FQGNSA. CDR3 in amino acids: CASSLASQGATYGYTF. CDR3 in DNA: TGTGCCAGCAGCTTAGCCTCACAGGGGGCGACCTATGGCTACACCTTC.

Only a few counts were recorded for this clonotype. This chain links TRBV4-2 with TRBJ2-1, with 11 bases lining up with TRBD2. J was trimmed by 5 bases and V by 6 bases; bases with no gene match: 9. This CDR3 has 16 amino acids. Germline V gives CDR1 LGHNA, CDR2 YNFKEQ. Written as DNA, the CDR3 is TGTGCCAGCAGTCCGGGACTAGCGGCGCGTAACAATGAGCAGTTCTTC. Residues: CASSPGLAARNNEQFF.

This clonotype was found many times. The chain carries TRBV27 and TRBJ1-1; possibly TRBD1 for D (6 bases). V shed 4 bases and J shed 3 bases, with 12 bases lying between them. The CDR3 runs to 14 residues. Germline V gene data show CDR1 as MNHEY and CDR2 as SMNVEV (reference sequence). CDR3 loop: CASSSPGDYTEAFF. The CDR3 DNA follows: TGTGCCAGCAGTTCTCCAGGGGATTACACTGAAGCTTTCTTT.

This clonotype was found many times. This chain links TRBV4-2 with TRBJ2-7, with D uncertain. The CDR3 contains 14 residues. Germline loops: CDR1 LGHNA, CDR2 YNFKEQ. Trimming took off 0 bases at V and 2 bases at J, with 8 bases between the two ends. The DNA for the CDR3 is TGTGCCAGCAGCCAAGACCGGACGACCTACGAGCAGTACTTC. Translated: CASSQDRTTYEQYF.

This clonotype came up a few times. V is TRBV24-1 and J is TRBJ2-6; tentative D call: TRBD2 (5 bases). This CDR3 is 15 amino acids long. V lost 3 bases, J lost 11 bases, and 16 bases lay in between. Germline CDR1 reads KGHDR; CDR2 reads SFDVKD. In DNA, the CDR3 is TGTGCCACCAGTGATGGGAGTCAAGGGCAGGACGTCCTGACTTTC. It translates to CATSDGSQGQDVLTF.

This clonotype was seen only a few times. The chain's CDR3 is CASSPGQATGNTIYF. Written as DNA, the CDR3 is TGTGCCAGCAGCCCGGGACAGGCAACTGGAAACACCATATATTTT. V is TRBV7-2 and J is TRBJ1-3, with TRBD1 matching 8 bases. The V segment lost 5 bases and the J segment 2 bases; nucleotides outside the gene matches: 5. Looked up from germline, CDR1 is SGHTA and CDR2 is FQGNSA. This CDR3 spans 15 amino acids. Looking up the rest from reference TRBV7-2 and TRBJ1-3 gives the full variable domain: GAGVSQSPSNKVTEKGKDVELRCDPISGHTALYWYRQSLGQGLEFLIYFQGNSAPDKSGLPSDRFSAERTGGSVSTLTIQRTQQEDSAVYLCASSPGQATGNTIYFGEGSWLTVV.

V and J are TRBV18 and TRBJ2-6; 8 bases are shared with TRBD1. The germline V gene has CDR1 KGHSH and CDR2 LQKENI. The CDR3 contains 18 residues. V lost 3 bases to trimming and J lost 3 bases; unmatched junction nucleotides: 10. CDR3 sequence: CASSPRTGQGLGANVLTF. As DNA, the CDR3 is TGTGCCAGCTCACCGAGAACCGGACAGGGTCTTGGGGCCAACGTCCTGACTTTC.

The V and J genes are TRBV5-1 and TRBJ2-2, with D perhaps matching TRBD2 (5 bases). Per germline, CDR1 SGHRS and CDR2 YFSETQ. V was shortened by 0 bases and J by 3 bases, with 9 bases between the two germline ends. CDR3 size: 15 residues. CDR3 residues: CASSLGEGDTGELFF. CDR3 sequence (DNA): TGCGCCAGCAGCTTGGGTGAGGGAGACACCGGGGAGCTGTTTTTT.

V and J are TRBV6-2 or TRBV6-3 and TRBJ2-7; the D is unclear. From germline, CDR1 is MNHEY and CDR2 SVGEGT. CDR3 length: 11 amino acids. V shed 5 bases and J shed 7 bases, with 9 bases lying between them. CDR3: CASSDLGEQYV. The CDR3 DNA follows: TGTGCCAGCAGTGATTTGGGGGAGCAGTACGTC.

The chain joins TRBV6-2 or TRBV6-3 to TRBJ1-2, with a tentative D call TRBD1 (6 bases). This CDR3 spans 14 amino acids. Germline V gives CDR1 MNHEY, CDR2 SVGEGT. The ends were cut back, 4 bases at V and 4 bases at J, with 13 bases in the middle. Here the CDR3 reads CASSSTGFGYGYTF. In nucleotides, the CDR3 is TGTGCCAGCAGTTCGACAGGCTTCGGCTATGGCTACACCTTC.

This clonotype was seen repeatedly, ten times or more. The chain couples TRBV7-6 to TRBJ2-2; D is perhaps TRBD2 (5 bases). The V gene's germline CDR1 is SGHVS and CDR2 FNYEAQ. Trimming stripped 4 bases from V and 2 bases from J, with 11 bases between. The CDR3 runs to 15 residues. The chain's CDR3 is CASSSGLLNTGELFF. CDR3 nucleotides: TGTGCCAGCAGCTCCGGACTGTTAAACACCGGGGAGCTGTTTTTT.

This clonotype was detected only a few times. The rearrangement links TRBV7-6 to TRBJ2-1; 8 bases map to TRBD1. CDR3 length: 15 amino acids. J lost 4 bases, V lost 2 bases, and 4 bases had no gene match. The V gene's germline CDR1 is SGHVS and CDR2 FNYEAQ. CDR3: CASSLWGQEYNEQFF. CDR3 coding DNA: TGTGCCAGCAGCTTATGGGGACAGGAGTACAATGAGCAGTTCTTC.

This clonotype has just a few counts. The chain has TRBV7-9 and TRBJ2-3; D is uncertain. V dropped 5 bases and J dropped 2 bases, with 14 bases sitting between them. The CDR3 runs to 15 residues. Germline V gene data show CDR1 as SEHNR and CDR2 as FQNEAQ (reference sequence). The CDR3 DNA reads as TGTGCCAGCAGCCCCTTGGTGGCCTACACAGATACGCAGTATTTT. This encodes CASSPLVAYTDTQYF.

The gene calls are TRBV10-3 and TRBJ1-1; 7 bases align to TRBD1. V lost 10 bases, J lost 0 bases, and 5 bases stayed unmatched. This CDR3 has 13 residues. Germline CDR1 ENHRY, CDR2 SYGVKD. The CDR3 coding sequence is TGTGCCACTGCGGGACAGATGAACACTGAAGCTTTCTTT. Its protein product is CATAGQMNTEAFF.

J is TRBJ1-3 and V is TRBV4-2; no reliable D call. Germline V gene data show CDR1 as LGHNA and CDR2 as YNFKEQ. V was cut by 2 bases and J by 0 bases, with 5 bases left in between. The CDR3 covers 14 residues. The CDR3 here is CASSQTDSGNTIYF. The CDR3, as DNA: TGTGCCAGCAGCCAAACAGACTCTGGAAACACCATATATTTT.

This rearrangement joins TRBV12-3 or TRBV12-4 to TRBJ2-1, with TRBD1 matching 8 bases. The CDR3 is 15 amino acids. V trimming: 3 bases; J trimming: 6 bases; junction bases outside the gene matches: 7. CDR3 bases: TGTGCCAGCAGTTTCCACGGACAGGGTATCAATGAGCAGTTCTTC. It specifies CASSFHGQGINEQFF.

The CDR3: CSASRQGAGAFF. The CDR3 nucleotides read TGCAGTGCTAGTCGGCAGGGGGCCGGAGCTTTCTTT. The chain joins TRBV20-1 to TRBJ1-1, with 8 nucleotides matching TRBD1. In germline, CDR1 is DFQATT, CDR2 SNEGSKA (reference sequence). This CDR3 is built from 12 residues. Trimming removed 3 bases from V and 10 bases from J; junction bases left unmatched: 7.

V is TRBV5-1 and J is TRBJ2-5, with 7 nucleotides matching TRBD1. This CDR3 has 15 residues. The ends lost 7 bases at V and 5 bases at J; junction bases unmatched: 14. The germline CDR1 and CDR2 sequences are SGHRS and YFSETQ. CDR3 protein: CASGDLTGYGETQYF. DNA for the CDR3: TGCGCCAGCGGAGACTTGACAGGGTACGGGGAGACCCAGTACTTC.

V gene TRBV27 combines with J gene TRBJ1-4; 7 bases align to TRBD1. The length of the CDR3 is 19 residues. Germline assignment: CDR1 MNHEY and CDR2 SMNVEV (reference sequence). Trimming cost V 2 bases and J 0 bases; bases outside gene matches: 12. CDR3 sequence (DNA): TGTGCCAGCAGTTTACCCCCCGACAGGGCAGGTGCAACTAATGAAAAACTGTTTTTT. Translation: CASSLPPDRAGATNEKLFF. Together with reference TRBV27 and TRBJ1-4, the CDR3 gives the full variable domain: EAQVTQNPRYLITVTGKKLTVTCSQNMNHEYMSWYRQDPGLGLRQIYYSMNVEVTDKGDVPEGYKVSRKEKRNFPLILESPSPNQTSLYFCASSLPPDRAGATNEKLFFGSGTQLSVL.

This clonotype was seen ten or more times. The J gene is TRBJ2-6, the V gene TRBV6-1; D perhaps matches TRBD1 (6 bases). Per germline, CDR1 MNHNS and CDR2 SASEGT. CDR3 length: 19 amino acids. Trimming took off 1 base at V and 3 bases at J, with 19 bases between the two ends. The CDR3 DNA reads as TGTGCCAGCAGTGAAGTGACACCGAACAGGGTTAATGGGGCCAACGTCCTGACTTTC. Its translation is CASSEVTPNRVNGANVLTF.

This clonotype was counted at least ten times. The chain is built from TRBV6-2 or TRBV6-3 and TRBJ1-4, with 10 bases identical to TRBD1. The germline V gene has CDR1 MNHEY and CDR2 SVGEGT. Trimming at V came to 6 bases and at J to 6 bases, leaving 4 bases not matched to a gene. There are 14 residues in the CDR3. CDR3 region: CASRRTGGYEKLFF. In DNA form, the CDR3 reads TGTGCCAGCAGACGGACAGGGGGTTATGAAAAACTGTTTTTT.

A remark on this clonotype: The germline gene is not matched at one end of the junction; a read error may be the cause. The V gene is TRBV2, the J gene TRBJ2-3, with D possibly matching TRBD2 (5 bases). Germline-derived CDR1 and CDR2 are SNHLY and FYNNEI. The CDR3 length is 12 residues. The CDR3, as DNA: TGTGCCAGCTGTGACGGGGCAGATACGCAGTATTTT. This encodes CASCDGADTQYF.

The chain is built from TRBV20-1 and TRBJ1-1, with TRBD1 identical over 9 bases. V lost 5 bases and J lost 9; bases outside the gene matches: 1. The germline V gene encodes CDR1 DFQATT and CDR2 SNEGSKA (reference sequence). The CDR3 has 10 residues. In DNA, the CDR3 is TGCAGTGCTGGACAGGGGCAAGCTTTCTTT. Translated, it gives CSAGQGQAFF.

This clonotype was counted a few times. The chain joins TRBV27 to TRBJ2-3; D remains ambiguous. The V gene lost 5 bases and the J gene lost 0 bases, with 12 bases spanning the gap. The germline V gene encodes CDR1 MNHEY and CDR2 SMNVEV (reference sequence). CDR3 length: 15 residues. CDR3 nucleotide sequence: TGTGCCAGCAGTCAACAGTTAAGTAGCACAGATACGCAGTATTTT. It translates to CASSQQLSSTDTQYF.

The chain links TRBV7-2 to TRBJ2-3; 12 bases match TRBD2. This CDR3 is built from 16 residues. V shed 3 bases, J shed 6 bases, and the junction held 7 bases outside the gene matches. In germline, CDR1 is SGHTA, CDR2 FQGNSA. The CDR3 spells CASSFSTSGGADTQYF. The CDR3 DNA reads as TGTGCCAGCAGCTTCTCGACTAGCGGGGGCGCCGATACGCAGTATTTT.

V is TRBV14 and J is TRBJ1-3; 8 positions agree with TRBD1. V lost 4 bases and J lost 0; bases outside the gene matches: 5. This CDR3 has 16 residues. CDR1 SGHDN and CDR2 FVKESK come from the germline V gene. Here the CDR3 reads CASSLGQAASGNTIYF. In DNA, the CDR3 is TGTGCCAGCAGCCTGGGACAGGCCGCCTCTGGAAACACCATATATTTT.

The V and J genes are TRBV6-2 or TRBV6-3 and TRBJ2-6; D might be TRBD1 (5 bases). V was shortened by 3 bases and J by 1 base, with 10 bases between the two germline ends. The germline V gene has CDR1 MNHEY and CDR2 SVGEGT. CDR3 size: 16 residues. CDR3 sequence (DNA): TGTGCCAGCAGTTATTCCCGACAGTCTGGGGCCAACGTCCTGACTTTC. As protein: CASSYSRQSGANVLTF.